The present T cell receptor beta chain was sequenced within a study of CD8 T cells in Susac syndrome (dated by TCRdb to about 2019). The study in broad terms: Among the sequenced Susac syndrome patients, 5 or 6 had clinically active disease and roughly eight were in clinical remission. Whether CD8+ T cell activation and differentiation in Susac syndrome was antigen driven was tested using repertoire sequencing. At blood withdrawal, Susac syndrome patients were either therapy-naive, taking corticosteroids (in some cases with IVIg as well), or taking IVIg alone.

Peripheral blood CD8+ and CD4+ T cells from healthy donors, Susac syndrome patients and multiple sclerosis patients were profiled using high-throughput TCR beta sequencing. The Susac syndrome patients fulfilled recently defined diagnostic criteria for either definite or probable disease. Bulk CD8+ and CD4+ T cells were purified by magnetic negative isolation, while CD8+ TEMRA cells were enriched using FACS. Blood was collected in EDTA tubes and processed within 24 hours, with PBMCs isolated through density gradient centrifugation. PBMCs destined for TCR sequencing were cryopreserved in liquid nitrogen and later thawed in a 37 °C water bath. The sorted or isolated CD4+, CD8+ and CD8+ TEMRA cells had a purity of 90% or higher. RNA was extracted using the RNeasy kit, and roughly 0.45 to 1 microgram was reverse transcribed with random hexamers. TCR beta CDR3 regions were amplified with the immunoSEQ multiplex PCR assay covering 54 Vbeta and 13 Jbeta segments. Bias from PCR amplification was corrected by using a synthetic template baseline for primer optimization and for computational correction. Under the source paper's analysis protocol: Only productive sequences were kept, with reads annotated to V, D and J genes according to IMGT and analyzed in immunoSEQ Analyzer. To calculate clonality, Shannon entropy was normalized by log2 of the number of productive unique sequences and then subtracted from one. For each patient and control, public and private clones were evaluated within the 100 most prevalent clones. Clones were defined as Susac-specific when absent from the healthy and MS cohorts, from about 970 published viral clones and from other ImmuneACCESS disease sequences. The public sequencing data were trimmed at Q25 with fastp and processed into clonotypes with MiXCR by TCRdb, which kept only in-frame beta chains. Each entry is one CDR3 protein sequence, shown with its most common DNA and genes. These V and J calls are TCRdb output, not the study's own analysis. The table for this sample lists roughly 200,000 distinct CDR3 sequences; roughly 91% of them were counted only once. The biggest ten clones account for over 0.075% of the sample.

V loses 3 bases at its end and J loses 0 bases; junction bases beyond the gene matches: 5. Looking up the germline V gene yields CDR1 SGHRS and CDR2 YFSETQ. From its cysteine to its phenylalanine, the CDR3 spans 15 amino acids. The only DNA kept is the CDR3, 45 bases in frame from the first base. What the study reported, not specific to this receptor: The number of individuals in the TCR sequencing and HLA analysis was acknowledged as relatively small. In the CD4+ T cell repertoire of Susac syndrome patients, clonal expansion was not detected.

In the case of this clonotype: Its antigen target is currently unknown. Base qualities are not at hand, and no much larger clone is one base apart.

The receptor was isolated from a human donor with Susac syndrome. The specimen sequenced was CD4+ T cells from PBMCs. The V and J genes are TRBV5-1 and TRBJ1-1; TRBD1 aligns with 7 central bases. The CDR3 loop reads CASSSTGQVNTEAFF. In nucleotides, the sequence is TGCGCCAGCAGCTCGACTGGACAGGTGAACACTGAAGCTTTCTTT.